Below, 31 T cell receptor beta chains from the same sample are listed, as sequenced in a study of T cell responses to AZD1222 COVID-19 vaccine (dated by TCRdb to the early 2020s). Library preparation used the immunoSEQ multiplex PCR assay. The table comes from immuneACCESS by way of TCRdb, which keeps in-frame sequences with V and J called. Part of the clones is missing from these tables; in studies checked, under half for an unresolved V gene and the rest for unknown reasons. This sample comprises 120,000 to 150,000 clones, 85% to 95% of them detected only once. The ten largest clones capture approximately 2% of the sample. The time point label, as the study defines it: baseline before first vaccination. Source: peripheral blood, taken on day 0 of AZD1222 vaccination. These receptors originate from an adult in good health.

The chain links TRBV27 to TRBJ2-7, with 7 bases fitting TRBD1. V shed 5 bases, J shed 2 bases, and the junction held 3 bases outside the gene matches. In germline, CDR1 is MNHEY, CDR2 SMNVEV (reference sequence). This CDR3 comprises 13 residues. In DNA, the CDR3 is TGTGCCAGCAGTGTGGGACAGACCTACGAGCAGTACTTC. It yields the protein CASSVGQTYEQYF.

The gene calls are TRBV6-5 and TRBJ2-1; 8 nucleotides match TRBD2. V shed 6 bases and J 6 bases; nucleotides not matched to a gene: 10. This CDR3 is built from 15 residues. Germline CDR1 reads MNHEY; CDR2 reads SVGAGI. The CDR3 loop is CASRRAAGAANEQFF. CDR3 DNA: TGTGCCAGCAGAAGGGCAGCGGGAGCGGCCAATGAGCAGTTCTTC.

The chain recombines TRBV6-4 with TRBJ2-1; D is possibly TRBD2 (6 bases). CDR3 length: 14 amino acids. CDR1 is MRHNA and CDR2 is SNTAGT in the germline V gene. Trimming left V 10 bases short and J 7 bases short, with 20 bases between. The CDR3 loop is CATASQWGENEQFF. In nucleotides, the CDR3 is TGTGCCACCGCAAGCCAGTGGGGGGAGAATGAGCAGTTCTTC.

The chain employs TRBV5-1 and TRBJ1-1; TRBD1 matches at 7 bases. CDR3 size: 13 residues. CDR1 is SGHRS and CDR2 is YFSETQ in the germline V gene. The trim removed 4 bases at V and 11 bases at J, leaving 11 bases unmatched. CDR3 region: CASSGIPGQFAFF. DNA of the CDR3: TGCGCCAGCAGCGGGATCCCGGGACAGTTTGCTTTCTTT.

This clone came up once. The V call is TRBV7-6, the J call TRBJ1-1, with D tentatively TRBD1 (5 bases). This CDR3 contains 15 residues. V gave up 5 bases and J gave up 2 bases, with 15 bases separating them. The germline CDR1 and CDR2 sequences are SGHVS and FNYEAQ. The CDR3 is CASSPSAGINTEAFF. The CDR3 coding sequence is TGTGCCAGCAGCCCGTCGGCAGGGATAAACACTGAAGCTTTCTTT.

The genes are TRBV5-4 and TRBJ1-4; D call uncertain. Deletions cut 4 bases from V and 0 bases from J, with 19 bases between. The CDR3 has 18 amino acids. The V gene's germline CDR1 is SGHNT and CDR2 YYREEE (reference sequence). The CDR3 DNA follows: TGTGCCAGCAGCCTTAGGACCGATAGATTTGCAACTAATGAAAAACTGTTTTTT. Its translation: CASSLRTDRFATNEKLFF.

In its sample, this clone was seen once. The chain combines TRBV6-6 with TRBJ2-7; 7 bases fit TRBD2. The CDR3 has 12 amino acids. The junction had 7 bases not matched to a gene; V was cut back by 8 bases and J by 6 bases. In germline, CDR1 is MNHNY, CDR2 SVGAGI (reference sequence). The CDR3 loop is CASCRGSSEQYF. The CDR3 DNA is TGTGCCAGCTGCCGCGGGAGTAGCGAGCAGTACTTC.

The chain has TRBV20-1 and TRBJ1-4; 9 positions agree with TRBD1. Losses at the gene ends were 5 bases for V and 11 bases for J; bases not matched to a gene: 3. The CDR3 is made up of 11 amino acids. Germline V gene sequence: CDR1 DFQATT, CDR2 SNEGSKA (reference sequence). The DNA for the CDR3 is TGCAGTGCTTGGGACAGGGAGAAACTGTTTTTT. This translates into CSAWDREKLFF.

Turning to this clone: One end of the junction fails to match germline, which may point to a read error. This rearrangement joins TRBV7-7 to TRBJ1-1; 7 nucleotides match TRBD1. Germline CDR1 SSHAT, CDR2 FNYEAQ (reference sequence). The CDR3 has 13 amino acids. This CDR3 is CASSLHRGTEAFF. The CDR3 bases are TGTGCTAGCAGCCTCCACAGGGGCACTGAAGCTTTCTTT. The whole variable domain, remainder taken from reference TRBV7-7 and TRBJ1-1, is GAGVSQSPRYKVTKRGQDVTLRCDPISSHATLYWYQQALGQGPEFLTYFNYEAQPDKSGLPSDRFSAERPEGSISTLTIQRTEQRDSAMYRCASSLHRGTEAFFGQGTRLTVV.

This sequence joins TRBV5-1 and TRBJ2-1; D gene unclear. CDR1 and CDR2 (germline): SGHRS, YFSETQ. CDR3 length: 15 residues. Trimming shortened V by 0 bases and J by 5 bases, and 12 bases separated the two germline ends. CDR3 nucleotides: TGCGCCAGCAGCTTGGCCGGACCGGATAACAATGAGCAGTTCTTC. Translation gives CASSLAGPDNNEQFF.

The chain has TRBV5-1 and TRBJ2-5; tentative D call: TRBD2 (5 bases). Matching the DNA end better, TRBJ2-7 makes the J call doubtful. The CDR3 is 11 amino acids. From germline, CDR1 is SGHRS and CDR2 YFSETQ. CDR3 coding DNA: TGCGCCAGCAGCTTTAGCGCCGAGCAGTACTTC. This gives the protein CASSFSAEQYF.

The chain is built from TRBV6-6 and TRBJ2-1; no definite D call. CDR3 length equals 14 residues. Per germline, CDR1 MNHNY and CDR2 SVGAGI (reference sequence). The V gene lost 0 bases and the J gene lost 0 bases, with 3 bases spanning the gap. CDR3 amino acids: CASSYSGSYNEQFF. The CDR3 bases are TGTGCCAGCAGTTACTCGGGCTCCTACAATGAGCAGTTCTTC.

The rearrangement uses TRBV7-9 and TRBJ1-6; the match to TRBD1 covers 9 bases. The germline gives CDR1 SEHNR, CDR2 FQNEAQ (reference sequence). The junction had 14 bases not matched to a gene; V was cut back by 2 bases and J by 9 bases. The CDR3 has 18 residues. CDR3 amino acids: CASSLTSLMGQGSSPLHF. The CDR3 bases are TGTGCCAGCAGCTTAACCTCGCTGATGGGACAGGGTAGTTCACCCCTCCACTTT.

The chain has TRBV11-1 and TRBJ1-1; D unclear. This CDR3 spans 14 amino acids. V gave up 5 bases and J gave up 0 bases, with 10 bases separating them. Germline CDR1 is SGHAT and CDR2 is FQDESV (reference sequence). The chain's CDR3 is CASSVVLMNTEAFF. The CDR3 DNA reads as TGTGCCAGCAGCGTGGTCCTCATGAACACTGAAGCTTTCTTT. The whole variable domain, remainder taken from reference TRBV11-1 and TRBJ1-1, is EAEVAQSPRYKITEKSQAVAFWCDPISGHATLYWYRQILGQGPELLVQFQDESVVDDSQLPKDRFSAERLKGVDSTLKIQPAELGDSAMYLCASSVVLMNTEAFFGQGTRLTVV.

The CDR3 nucleotides are TGTGCCAGCAGCAGGACAGAGAACTATGGCTACACCTTC. Translation gives CASSRTENYGYTF. The rearrangement links TRBV7-9 to TRBJ1-2, with D possibly matching TRBD1 (6 bases). V dropped 5 bases and J dropped 2 bases, with 9 bases sitting between them. Germline V gene sequence: CDR1 SEHNR, CDR2 FQNEAQ (reference sequence). The CDR3 has 13 residues. Variable domain in full (rest from reference TRBV7-9 and TRBJ1-2): DTGVSQNPRHKITKRGQNVTFRCDPISEHNRLYWYRQTLGQGPEFLTYFQNEAQLEKSRLLSDRFSAERPKGSFSTLEIQRTEQGDSAMYLCASSRTENYGYTFGSGTRLTVV.

The rearrangement joins TRBV11-3 to TRBJ2-1; 8 positions match TRBD2. The CDR3 length is 16 residues. Trimming cost V 8 bases and J 1 base; bases outside gene matches: 10. Per germline, CDR1 SGHNT and CDR2 YENEEA. The CDR3 DNA reads TGTGCCAGCGCGTTCAGCGGGAGTAGTTCCTACAATGAGCAGTTCTTC. Amino acids: CASAFSGSSSYNEQFF. Full variable domain (outside the CDR3, taken from reference TRBV11-3 and TRBJ2-1): EAGVVQSPRYKIIEKKQPVAFWCNPISGHNTLYWYLQNLGQGPELLIRYENEEAVDDSQLPKDRFSAERLKGVDSTLKIQPAELGDSAVYLCASAFSGSSSYNEQFFGPGTRLTVL.

The CDR3 nucleotides are TGTGCCAGCAGACTCCTACCCAGGGGAGGTGAGCAGTTCTTC. Amino acids: CASRLLPRGGEQFF. The chain is built from TRBV6-5 and TRBJ2-1, with D possibly being TRBD1 or TRBD2 (6 bases each). The CDR3 totals 14 residues. V was shortened by 6 bases and J by 9 bases, with 18 bases between the two germline ends. Germline V gene lookup returns CDR1 MNHEY and CDR2 SVGAGI.

Concerning this clone itself: Other DNA sequences in the sample encode the same CDR3. This CDR3 is CASSPTLYEQYF. DNA for the CDR3: TGTGCCAGCTCACCAACTCTTTACGAGCAGTACTTC. This rearrangement joins TRBV18 to TRBJ2-7, with D hard to call. The CDR3 has 12 residues. With 2 bases removed from V and 4 bases from J, the gap between germline ends came to 6 bases. Germline-derived CDR1 and CDR2 are KGHSH and LQKENI. The entire variable domain, with the rest obtained from reference TRBV18 and TRBJ2-7, is as follows: NAGVMQNPRHLVRRRGQEARLRCSPMKGHSHVYWYRQLPEEGLKFMVYLQKENIIDESGMPKERFSAEFPKEGPSILRIQQVVRGDSAAYFCASSPTLYEQYFGPGTRLTVT.

The chain has TRBV19 and TRBJ1-3, with D perhaps matching TRBD1 (6 bases). This CDR3 has 15 residues. V was clipped by 3 bases and J by 0 bases, with 9 bases between them. CDR1 and CDR2 from the germline V gene are LNHDA and SQIVND (reference sequence). In DNA, the CDR3 is TGTGCCAGTAGTATTGGGGGCCTCTCTGGAAACACCATATATTTT. Translating gives CASSIGGLSGNTIYF.

This chain joins TRBV19 and TRBJ2-7; TRBD1 agrees at 9 bases. V lost 3 bases, J lost 2 bases, and 20 bases stayed unmatched. Germline lookup yields CDR1 LNHDA and CDR2 SQIVND (reference sequence). The CDR3 spans 20 residues. CDR3 DNA: TGTGCCAGTAGTATTGGATTAGGACAGGGGAAAAGGGGCAGCACCTACGAGCAGTACTTC. It yields the protein CASSIGLGQGKRGSTYEQYF.

J is TRBJ1-2 and V is TRBV4-1, with TRBD1 identical over 7 bases. The germline V gene has CDR1 MGHRA and CDR2 YSYEKL. The CDR3 sequence is 15 residues long. J gave up 3 bases and V 3 bases, and 7 bases lay outside the gene matches. The CDR3 DNA is TGCGCCAGCAGCCAGGCCAGGGACAGCCACTATGGCTACACCTTC. Its protein product is CASSQARDSHYGYTF.

The count of this clone is one. The V and J genes are TRBV3-1 (or the pseudogene TRBV3-2) and TRBJ2-3; no clear D. The CDR3 has 13 residues. Germline V gene lookup returns CDR1 LGHDT and CDR2 YNNKEL (reference sequence). Trimming stripped 3 bases from V and 7 bases from J, with 11 bases between. Written as DNA, the CDR3 is TGTGCCAGCAGCCAGGATGCACAGAATACGCAGTATTTT. Translation: CASSQDAQNTQYF.

The V gene is TRBV6-5, the J gene TRBJ1-5; weak D call: TRBD1 (5 bases). The V gene lost 5 bases and the J gene lost 8 bases, with 16 bases spanning the gap. The germline CDR1 and CDR2 sequences are MNHEY and SVGAGI. The CDR3 contains 14 residues. CDR3 in DNA: TGTGCCAGCAGTACATCTAGGGGTTCGGAGCCCCAGCATTTT. Its protein is CASSTSRGSEPQHF.

This chain joins TRBV13 and TRBJ1-2; 7 bases are a match to TRBD1. Germline lookup yields CDR1 PRHDT and CDR2 FYEKMQ (reference sequence). This CDR3 spans 16 amino acids. V trimming: 5 bases; J trimming: 4 bases; junction bases outside the gene matches: 13. CDR3 region: CASSPLGQRLIYGYTF. For the CDR3, the DNA is TGTGCCAGCAGCCCCTTGGGACAGCGGCTTATCTATGGCTACACCTTC.

V usage is TRBV7-6 and J usage is TRBJ2-3; 11 nucleotides align to TRBD2. Germline V gene data show CDR1 as SGHVS and CDR2 as FNYEAQ. J lost 2 bases, V lost 1 base, and 2 bases had no gene match. The CDR3 is made up of 16 amino acids. This CDR3 reads CASSLELAGDTDTQYF. The CDR3 DNA sequence: TGTGCCAGCAGCTTAGAACTAGCGGGAGACACAGATACGCAGTATTTT.

This chain joins TRBV9 and TRBJ2-2; the match to TRBD2 covers 9 bases. Germline CDR1 and CDR2: SGDLS and YYNGEE. This CDR3 has 16 residues. The ends lost 0 bases at V and 8 bases at J; junction bases unmatched: 8. The CDR3, as DNA: TGTGCCAGCAGCGTAGGGATTAGCGGGGGCCAGGGGGAGCTGTTTTTT. Its protein product is CASSVGISGGQGELFF. The whole variable domain, remainder taken from reference TRBV9 and TRBJ2-2, is DSGVTQTPKHLITATGQRVTLRCSPRSGDLSVYWYQQSLDQGLQFLIQYYNGEERAKGNILERFSAQQFPDLHSELNLSSLELGDSALYFCASSVGISGGQGELFFGEGSRLTVL.

J is TRBJ1-4 and V is TRBV19; no reliable D call. The V end lost 2 bases, the J end lost 8 bases, and 12 bases lay between the germline ends. The CDR3 loop spans 14 amino acids. CDR1 is LNHDA, CDR2 SQIVND, per germline (reference sequence). The CDR3: CASSIQTLREKLFF. The DNA for the CDR3 is TGTGCCAGTAGTATACAGACGTTGAGGGAAAAACTGTTTTTT.

In this sample, this clone turned up once. The CDR3 here is CASSQVPLRGVTGGYTF. In DNA form, the CDR3 reads TGTGCCAGCAGCCAAGTCCCCCTCAGGGGGGTCACGGGTGGCTACACCTTC. The chain couples TRBV3-1 (or the pseudogene TRBV3-2) to TRBJ1-2, with TRBD1 matching 7 bases. The length of the CDR3 is 17 residues. Trimming took 1 base from V and 7 from J; bases not matched to a gene: 15. Germline CDR1 reads LGHDT; CDR2 reads YNNKEL (reference sequence).

Details on this clone: This sample also contains other DNA sequences that code for the same CDR3. This chain connects TRBV9 to TRBJ2-3; no firm D call. The CDR3 sequence is 12 residues long. Germline values: CDR1 SGDLS, CDR2 YYNGEE. Deletions cut 4 bases from V and 5 bases from J, with 8 bases between. The CDR3 nucleotides read TGTGCCAGCAGCCCTTCCGGAGATACGCAGTATTTT. Its translation: CASSPSGDTQYF. The whole variable domain, filled in from reference TRBV9 and TRBJ2-3, reads DSGVTQTPKHLITATGQRVTLRCSPRSGDLSVYWYQQSLDQGLQFLIQYYNGEERAKGNILERFSAQQFPDLHSELNLSSLELGDSALYFCASSPSGDTQYFGPGTRLTVL.

This rearrangement joins TRBV3-1 (or the pseudogene TRBV3-2) to TRBJ2-3, with D maybe TRBD2 (5 bases). Trimming removed 0 bases at V and 0 bases at J, with 16 bases between. Germline lookup yields CDR1 LGHDT and CDR2 YNNKEL (reference sequence). This CDR3 is built from 18 residues. In DNA form, the CDR3 reads TGTGCCAGCAGCCAAGACCCTGGGGTGGAGGTCAGCACAGATACGCAGTATTTT. Its translation is CASSQDPGVEVSTDTQYF.

V gene TRBV5-6 combines with J gene TRBJ2-5; D perhaps matches TRBD1 (6 bases). This CDR3 comprises 14 residues. Per germline, CDR1 SGHDT and CDR2 YYEEEE. Between the trimmed V and J ends, which lost 4 bases and 0 bases, there was a span of 10 bases. The DNA of the CDR3 is TGTGCCAGCAGCCTCACAGGGTACCAAGAGACCCAGTACTTC. This translates into CASSLTGYQETQYF.